This T cell receptor (beta chain) is from a study of STAT5B mutations in CD4+ large granular lymphocyte leukemia. Regarding the study as a whole: 8/27 top patient clones versus 2/35 control clones were TRBV06-family. Data were not HLA-matched across samples. No patients shared main leukemic clonotypes, though roughly 27% appeared at low frequency elsewhere.

The survey-level immunoSEQ assay was used. Some clones are missing from TCRdb's copy, which holds only in-frame ones; the method was immunoSEQ multiplex PCR. The table includes some 32,000 clones, just under 75% detected once. The ends were cut back, 0 bases at V and 9 bases at J, with 18 bases in the middle. The CDR3 is 16 residues long. The V gene's germline CDR1 is MRHNA and CDR2 SNTAGT. Regarding this clone: Its antigen is not identified.

Sample: CD4+ T cells from blood buffy coats. This TCR came from a human donor in good health. The rearrangement joins TRBV6-4 to TRBJ2-1, with a possible D match to TRBD2 (5 bases). For the CDR3, the DNA is TGTGCCAGCAGTGACTCGTTTGCTAGCCCGTCCAGTGAGCAGTTCTTC. This gives the protein CASSDSFASPSSEQFF.